Each of the 13 T cell receptor beta chains below was sequenced from the same sample in a study of Ad26.COV2.S vaccination and SARS-CoV-2 variants. The data were produced by immunoSEQ multiplex PCR, yet TCRdb's version contains in-frame clones alone and is incomplete. This repertoire shows roughly 380,000 clones, approximately 85% found once; its top ten account for roughly 3.3%. The sample's treatment: some 19 received Ad26.COV2.S at low or high dose, single or two shots; several received placebo; per-sample allocation not given. The samples were gathered on day 63 after the first injection of vaccine or placebo. Sequencing used peripheral blood, obtained in a trial of Ad26.COV2.S vaccine versus placebo. These receptors were collected from a person between 18 and 59 years old who received the Ad26.COV2.S COVID-19 vaccine or a placebo.

The chain recombines TRBV19 with TRBJ1-6; unclear D gene. CDR3 length equals 15 residues. Germline CDR1 LNHDA, CDR2 SQIVND (reference sequence). V was shortened by 4 bases and J by 2 bases, with 9 bases between the two germline ends. Here the CDR3 DNA reads TGTGCCAGTAGTAAAGGACGGACCTATAATTCACCCCTCCACTTT. It yields the protein CASSKGRTYNSPLHF.

The chain recombines TRBV9 with TRBJ1-1; possible D gene TRBD1, 6 bases. CDR1 and CDR2 from the germline V gene are SGDLS and YYNGEE. With 2 bases removed from V and 0 bases from J, the gap between germline ends came to 11 bases. This CDR3 region has 15 residues. The CDR3 spells CASSVEDSLNTEAFF. CDR3 DNA sequence: TGTGCCAGCAGCGTTGAGGACAGTTTGAACACTGAAGCTTTCTTT.

This chain links TRBV27 with TRBJ2-6, with unresolved D. Per the germline V gene, CDR1 is MNHEY and CDR2 is SMNVEV (reference sequence). This CDR3 has 18 amino acids. Deletions cut 3 bases from V and 2 bases from J, with 17 bases between. The chain's CDR3 is CASSLSTGPWTGANVLTF. For the CDR3, the DNA is TGTGCCAGCAGTTTGTCAACTGGCCCGTGGACTGGGGCCAACGTCCTGACTTTC.

The J gene is TRBJ1-2, the V gene TRBV15; 9 positions agree with TRBD1. V lost 9 bases to trimming and J lost 4 bases; unmatched junction nucleotides: 9. CDR1 and CDR2 (germline): LNHNV, YYDKDF (reference sequence). The CDR3 is 14 residues long. The CDR3 is CATSGQGLFYGYTF. DNA for the CDR3: TGTGCCACATCTGGACAGGGGCTGTTCTATGGCTACACCTTC.

This clone showed up just a few times. The chain combines TRBV7-9 with TRBJ1-2, with TRBD1 identical over 11 bases. This CDR3 is 15 amino acids long. Germline V gives CDR1 SEHNR, CDR2 FQNEAQ (reference sequence). Germline trimming cut 5 bases from V and 4 bases from J; bases unmatched to any gene: 6. CDR3 sequence reads: CASSEGTGGPYGYTF. CDR3 DNA sequence: TGTGCCAGCAGCGAGGGGACAGGGGGTCCCTATGGCTACACCTTC.

This clone showed up just once. The V gene is TRBV3-1 (or the pseudogene TRBV3-2), the J gene TRBJ2-2; no firm D call. The V and J ends lost 0 bases and 6 bases respectively, with 8 bases between them. CDR3 length: 14 amino acids. From germline, CDR1 is LGHDT and CDR2 YNNKEL (reference sequence). The CDR3 protein is CASSQDRTPGELFF. In DNA form, the CDR3 reads TGTGCCAGCAGCCAAGATAGAACCCCCGGGGAGCTGTTTTTT.

This clone has just one count. This chain connects TRBV7-9 to TRBJ1-1, with TRBD1 matching 7 bases. V was pared by 5 bases and J by 0 bases, with 6 bases of the junction left unmatched. This CDR3 contains 15 residues. CDR1 and CDR2 from the germline V gene are SEHNR and FQNEAQ (reference sequence). CDR3 nucleotide sequence: TGTGCCAGCAGCGCCCCGGGACAGATGAACACTGAAGCTTTCTTT. Protein product: CASSAPGQMNTEAFF.

The genes are TRBV9 and TRBJ1-1; possible D gene TRBD1, 5 bases. Germline V gene lookup returns CDR1 SGDLS and CDR2 YYNGEE. This CDR3 spans 14 amino acids. Deletions cut 0 bases from V and 4 bases from J, with 10 bases between. The CDR3, as DNA: TGTGCCAGCAGCGTAGTTCTGGGGGGCACTGAAGCTTTCTTT. Translated, it gives CASSVVLGGTEAFF.

This chain links TRBV29-1 with TRBJ1-1; 7 bases fit TRBD1. The CDR3 is 13 residues long. The trim removed 5 bases at V and 0 bases at J, leaving 3 bases unmatched. Germline V gives CDR1 SQVTM, CDR2 ANQGSEA. As DNA, the CDR3 is TGCAGCGTTCAGACAGGGATGAACACTGAAGCTTTCTTT. Its protein product is CSVQTGMNTEAFF. Supplemented by reference TRBV29-1 and TRBJ1-1, the full variable domain reads SAVISQKPSRDICQRGTSLTIQCQVDSQVTMMFWYRQQPGQSLTLIATANQGSEATYESGFVIDKFPISRPNLTFSTLTVSNMSPEDSSIYLCSVQTGMNTEAFFGQGTRLTVV.

V usage is TRBV27 and J usage is TRBJ2-1, with 10 bases lining up with TRBD1. The CDR3 contains 15 residues. V gave up 5 bases and J gave up 6 bases; unmatched junction bases: 7. Germline CDR1 is MNHEY and CDR2 is SMNVEV (reference sequence). CDR3 coding DNA: TGTGCCAGCAGTACCCGGGACAGGGGTATCAATGAGCAGTTCTTC. Its protein product is CASSTRDRGINEQFF.

The chain uses TRBV5-1 and TRBJ1-2; weak D call: TRBD1 (5 bases). Germline V lookup: CDR1 SGHRS, CDR2 YFSETQ. V was shortened by 0 bases and J by 4 bases, with 10 bases between the two germline ends. The CDR3 extends over 14 amino acids. Written as DNA, the CDR3 is TGCGCCAGCAGCTTGGAGGGACTGCCCTATGGCTACACCTTC. Amino acids: CASSLEGLPYGYTF.

The rearrangement joins TRBV27 to TRBJ2-7, with TRBD1 as a possible D gene (6 bases). The germline V gene has CDR1 MNHEY and CDR2 SMNVEV (reference sequence). This CDR3 spans 14 amino acids. Trimming removed 2 bases from V and 4 bases from J, with 12 bases in between. CDR3 region: CASSLRTAVYEQYF. The CDR3 DNA reads as TGTGCCAGCAGTTTAAGGACAGCGGTTTACGAGCAGTACTTC.

A single count supports this clone. The chain carries TRBV4-2 and TRBJ2-1; tentative D call: TRBD2 (5 bases). The CDR3 spans 14 residues. Germline V gene lookup returns CDR1 LGHNA and CDR2 YNFKEQ. V was shortened by 3 bases and J by 4 bases, with 10 bases between the two germline ends. The CDR3 DNA is TGTGCCAGCAGCCATAACGGGGAGTACAATGAGCAGTTCTTC. Its protein is CASSHNGEYNEQFF.